The 4 T cell receptor beta chains reported below all come from one sample, sequenced in a study of tumor-infiltrating lymphocytes in localized non-small cell lung cancer. Using immunoSEQ multiplex PCR, the repertoire was profiled, and TCRdb retains in-frame clones only, with some absent. The sample holds some 11,000 clones, 76% seen once. Sequenced sample: uninvolved lung tissue not adjacent to the tumor. These receptors all stem from a human donor with non-small cell lung cancer.

The CDR3 DNA sequence: TGTGCCAGCAGTTCGAGACAGGGCGGTGAAAAACTGTTTTTT. It translates to CASSSRQGGEKLFF. The chain uses TRBV6-6 and TRBJ1-4, with TRBD1 matching 7 bases. The CDR3 loop spans 14 amino acids. J lost 7 bases, V lost 4 bases, and 6 bases had no gene match. CDR1 and CDR2 (germline): MNHNY, SVGAGI (reference sequence).

V is TRBV2 and J is TRBJ2-2, with 12 bases aligning to TRBD2. The CDR3 loop spans 15 amino acids. Germline trimming cut 6 bases from V and 8 bases from J; bases unmatched to any gene: 7. CDR1 and CDR2 from the germline V gene are SNHLY and FYNNEI. CDR3 loop: CASRPSGRAYGELFF. For the CDR3, the DNA is TGTGCCAGCAGACCTAGCGGGAGGGCCTATGGGGAGCTGTTTTTT. The full variable domain, completed using reference TRBV2 and TRBJ2-2, is EPEVTQTPSHQVTQMGQEVILRCVPISNHLYFYWYRQILGQKVEFLVSFYNNEISEKSEIFDDQFSVERPDGSNFTLKIRSTKLEDSAMYFCASRPSGRAYGELFFGEGSRLTVL.

This sequence joins TRBV11-1 and TRBJ1-2; D ambiguous. Trimming stripped 5 bases from V and 8 bases from J, with 15 bases between. This CDR3 has 13 amino acids. Germline-derived CDR1 and CDR2 are SGHAT and FQDESV (reference sequence). CDR3: CASSPSPGDGYTF. CDR3 DNA: TGTGCCAGCAGCCCAAGCCCGGGTGACGGCTACACCTTC. Complete variable domain (other parts from reference TRBV11-1 and TRBJ1-2): EAEVAQSPRYKITEKSQAVAFWCDPISGHATLYWYRQILGQGPELLVQFQDESVVDDSQLPKDRFSAERLKGVDSTLKIQPAELGDSAMYLCASSPSPGDGYTFGSGTRLTVV.

The chain is built from TRBV5-4 and TRBJ2-5, with TRBD1 identical over 7 bases. Looked up from germline, CDR1 is SGHNT and CDR2 is YYREEE (reference sequence). V lost 4 bases to trimming and J lost 6 bases; unmatched junction nucleotides: 18. This CDR3 has 17 residues. The CDR3 spells CASSPAMGQRSQQTQYF. In nucleotides, the CDR3 is TGTGCCAGCAGCCCAGCAATGGGACAGAGATCTCAACAGACCCAGTACTTC. Variable domain in full (rest from reference TRBV5-4 and TRBJ2-5): ETGVTQSPTHLIKTRGQQVTLRCSSQSGHNTVSWYQQALGQGPQFIFQYYREEENGRGNFPPRFSGLQFPNYSSELNVNALELDDSALYLCASSPAMGQRSQQTQYFGPGTRLLVL.